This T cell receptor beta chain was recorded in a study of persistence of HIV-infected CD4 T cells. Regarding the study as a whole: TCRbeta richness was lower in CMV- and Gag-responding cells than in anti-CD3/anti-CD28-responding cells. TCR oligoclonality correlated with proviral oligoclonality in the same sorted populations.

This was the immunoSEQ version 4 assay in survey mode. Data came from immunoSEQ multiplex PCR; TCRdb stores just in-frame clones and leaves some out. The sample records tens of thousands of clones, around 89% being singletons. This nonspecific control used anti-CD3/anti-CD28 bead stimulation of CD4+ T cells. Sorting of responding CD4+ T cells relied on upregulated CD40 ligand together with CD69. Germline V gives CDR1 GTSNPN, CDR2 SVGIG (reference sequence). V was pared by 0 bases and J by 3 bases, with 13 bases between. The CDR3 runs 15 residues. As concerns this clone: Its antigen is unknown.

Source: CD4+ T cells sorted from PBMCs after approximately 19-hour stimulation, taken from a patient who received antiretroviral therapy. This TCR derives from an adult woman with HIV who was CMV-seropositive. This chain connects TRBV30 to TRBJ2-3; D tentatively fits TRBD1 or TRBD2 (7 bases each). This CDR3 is CAWSVSGGETDTQYF. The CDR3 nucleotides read TGTGCCTGGAGTGTATCAGGGGGGGAAACAGATACGCAGTATTTT.